A selection of T cell receptor beta chains follows, all from one sample in a study of shared clonotypes between healthy human individuals. Assay: immunoSEQ multiplex PCR; the TCRdb copy retains only in-frame clones and omits some. This table has some 1.5 million clones, 95% to 99% appearing once. The sequenced sample consisted of naive CD4+ T cells sorted from blood. These receptors were obtained from a man younger than 45 in good health. The CDR3 runs from the conserved cysteine through the conserved F or W. A D gene is named only where the DNA matches it firmly. Expanded clones get a size class; other rows say once, few or many, or leave the size out.

J | D | size | V | DNA | CDR3
TRBJ2-7 | TRBD2 | NA | TRBV15 | TGTGCCACCAGTATCACGGGAGGCGGCTACGAGCAGTACTTC | CATSITGGGYEQYF
TRBJ2-7 | NA | NA | TRBV28 | TGTGCCAGCAGTTCAGGTGTGTACGAGCAGTACTTC | CASSSGVYEQYF
TRBJ2-5 | NA | NA | TRBV5-4 | TGTGCCAGCAGCGAGGGGAAGAGTTCCGACCAAGAGACCCAGTACTTC | CASSEGKSSDQETQYF
TRBJ2-7 | NA | NA | TRBV11-2 | TGTGCCAGCAGCTTAGATCCGAACAGGCCTTACGAGCAGTACTTC | CASSLDPNRPYEQYF
TRBJ1-2 | NA | once | TRBV9 | TGTGCCAGCAGCGTAGTTAACGCAATCAGATATGGCTACACCTTC | CASSVVNAIRYGYTF
TRBJ1-1 | NA | NA | TRBV28 | TGTGCCAGCAGTTCCGACGGAGCAGGGAACACTGAAGCTTTCTTT | CASSSDGAGNTEAFF
TRBJ2-1 | NA | NA | TRBV6-5 | TGTGCCAGCAGTTGGACACACAGCTCCTACAATGAGCAGTTCTTC | CASSWTHSSYNEQFF
TRBJ2-5 | NA | NA | TRBV10-2 | TGCGCCAGCAGTCGGCTAGCAACGGGAGAGACCCAGTACTTC | CASSRLATGETQYF
TRBJ1-2 | NA | few | TRBV18 | TGTGCCAGCTCAGTAGACACCGGGACAAATAACTATGGCTACACCTTC | CASSVDTGTNNYGYTF
TRBJ1-1 | TRBD1 | once | TRBV6-5 | TGTGCCAGCAGGGAGACAGGGGTTGGGACTGAAGCTTTCTTT | CASRETGVGTEAFF
TRBJ2-2 | NA | NA | TRBV6-1 | TGTGCCAGCAGTGAGGTTGGAGGGCCCGCGAACACCGGGGAGCTGTTTTTT | CASSEVGGPANTGELFF
TRBJ2-7 | NA | NA | TRBV28 | TGTGCCAGCAGTTTATCGGGGGCTCCGTCCTACGAGCAGTACTTC | CASSLSGAPSYEQYF
TRBJ1-2 | TRBD1 | NA | TRBV28 | TGTGCCATCCCGGGACAGGGATCATATGGCTACACCTTC | CAIPGQGSYGYTF
TRBJ2-7 | TRBD2 | NA | TRBV19 | TGTGCCAGTAGTATAGGCGCGGGAGGGTATTACGAGCAGTACTTC | CASSIGAGGYYEQYF
TRBJ2-1 | NA | NA | TRBV28 | TGTGCCAGCAGTCTCATTATCCCAATCGGTCTAGAGAATGAGCAGTTCTTC | CASSLIIPIGLENEQFF
TRBJ1-3 | NA | NA | TRBV9 | TGTGCCAGCAGCGTGTTGGACACCCATGGCACCATATATTTT | CASSVLDTHGTIYF
TRBJ1-2 | NA | NA | TRBV5-1 | TGCGCCAGCCTAGTCCCACGGGTCCACTATGGCTACACCTTC | CASLVPRVHYGYTF
TRBJ1-4 | NA | NA | TRBV15 | TGTGCCACCAGCAGGCCCCCAGGTGAAAAACTGTTTTTT | CATSRPPGEKLFF
TRBJ2-7 | TRBD2 | NA | TRBV5-4 | TGTGCCAGCAGCTTGGGAGGGACTAACCCCTCCTACGAGCAGTACTTC | CASSLGGTNPSYEQYF
TRBJ2-2 | NA | NA | TRBV19 | TGTGCCAGTAGTATAGAAATGACAGGCCCCTCCACCGGGGAGCTGTTTTTT | CASSIEMTGPSTGELFF
TRBJ1-1 | NA | NA | TRBV19 | TGTGCCAGTAGTATCGGGTCCGTGAACACTGAAGCTTTCTTT | CASSIGSVNTEAFF
TRBJ2-7 | NA | NA | TRBV6-1 | TGTGCCAGCAGTGCCAGGGACCTGGGGTTAAAGCAGTACTTC | CASSARDLGLKQYF